What follows describes a single TCR beta chain. Relapse after autologous stem cell transplantation occurred in every patient, and brentuximab vedotin exposure varied. Per the germline V gene, CDR1 is SQVTM and CDR2 is ANQGSEA. The length of the CDR3 is 13 residues. Trimming left V 6 bases short and J 0 bases short, with 11 bases between. The repertoire was sequenced with immunoSEQ multiplex PCR; TCRdb's copy has only in-frame clones and lacks some. The repertoire includes roughly 30,000 clones, over 65% of them detected once, and 21% sits in the top ten. The sample originates from a study of PD-1 blockade in classical Hodgkin lymphoma.

This chain connects TRBV29-1 to TRBJ1-1; D unresolved. This TCR derives from a human donor with classical Hodgkin lymphoma. Sequences were derived from peripheral blood mononuclear cells (PBMCs), sampled before the second cycle of nivolumab. CDR3 amino acids: CSVAGRLNTEAFF. The CDR3 DNA reads as TGCAGCGTGGCCGGACGGTTGAACACTGAAGCTTTCTTT. The variable domain in full, completed from reference TRBV29-1 and TRBJ1-1, reads SAVISQKPSRDICQRGTSLTIQCQVDSQVTMMFWYRQQPGQSLTLIATANQGSEATYESGFVIDKFPISRPNLTFSTLTVSNMSPEDSSIYLCSVAGRLNTEAFFGQGTRLTVV.